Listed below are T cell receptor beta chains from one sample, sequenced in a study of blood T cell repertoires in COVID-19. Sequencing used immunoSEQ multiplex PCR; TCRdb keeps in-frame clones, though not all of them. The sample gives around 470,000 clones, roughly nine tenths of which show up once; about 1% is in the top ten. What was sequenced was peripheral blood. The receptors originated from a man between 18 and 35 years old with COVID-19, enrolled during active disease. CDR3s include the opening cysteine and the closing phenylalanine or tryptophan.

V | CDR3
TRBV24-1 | CATSDATSGGALPEQFF
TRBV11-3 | CASSRTLSYEQYF
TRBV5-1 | CASSLQGDGDTQYF
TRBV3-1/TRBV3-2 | CASSQPQGAFGELFF
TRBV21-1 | CASSKVGDRGACREKLFF
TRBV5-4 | CASSFNNYGYTF
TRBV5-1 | CASSLGSSGVYNEQFF
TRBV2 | CASSRGFQETQYF
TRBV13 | CASSSLAGGLNTGELFF
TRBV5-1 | CASSLAGTGVKTQYF
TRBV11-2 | CASSLDSIYNEQFF
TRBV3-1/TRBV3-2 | CASSRTRNYEQYF
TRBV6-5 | CASSSGGGLYGYTF
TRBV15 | CATSRGPAGSPPYEQYF
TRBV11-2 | CASSLRILGETQYF